This TCR beta chain was identified during a study of molecular identifiers for immune sequencing clone quantification. This clonotype was picked up many times. There are 15 residues in the CDR3. V lost 0 bases and J 5 bases, leaving 14 bases between the germline ends. Germline assignment: CDR1 MNHEY and CDR2 SVGAGI. Methods described previously, with TCR primers listed, were used for bulk TCR libraries. TCRdb reanalysed the PCR reads using MiXCR and keeps one entry per CDR3 protein. The data contain 7,500 to 9,500 distinct CDR3 sequences, under 15% of them seen just once; the ten biggest clones take up approximately 1.6%.

This chain links TRBV6-5 with TRBJ2-7, with a weak D call TRBD2 (6 bases). This clonotype originated in a human donor in good health. Some libraries in this study had Jurkat cell RNA spiked in. The specimen sequenced was naive CD8+ T cells from blood, with Jurkat cell RNA spiked in. This sample's subset: FACS-sorted CD8+CD4-CCR7+CD45RA+ naive T cells. For the CDR3, the DNA is TGTGCCAGCAGTTACTCGATGGGGGGAGTCCACGAGCAGTACTTC. Protein sequence: CASSYSMGGVHEQYF.